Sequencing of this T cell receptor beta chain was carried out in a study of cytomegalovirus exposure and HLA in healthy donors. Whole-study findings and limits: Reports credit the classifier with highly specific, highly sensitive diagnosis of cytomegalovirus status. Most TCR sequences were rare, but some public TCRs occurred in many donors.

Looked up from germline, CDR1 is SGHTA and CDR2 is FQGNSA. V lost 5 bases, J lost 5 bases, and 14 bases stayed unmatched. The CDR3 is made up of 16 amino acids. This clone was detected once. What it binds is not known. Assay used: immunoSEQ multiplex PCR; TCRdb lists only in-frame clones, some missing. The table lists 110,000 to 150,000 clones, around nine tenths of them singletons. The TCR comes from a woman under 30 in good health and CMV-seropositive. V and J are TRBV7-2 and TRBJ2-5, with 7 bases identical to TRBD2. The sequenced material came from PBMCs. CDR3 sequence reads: CASSAAWEGEAETQYF. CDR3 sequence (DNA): TGTGCCAGCAGCGCTGCCTGGGAGGGCGAGGCGGAGACCCAGTACTTC.